Here is one T cell receptor beta chain with its context. The sample holds other DNA sequences that translate to the same CDR3. Germline V CDR1 and CDR2: LNHDA, SQIVND (reference sequence). The CDR3 is made up of 13 amino acids. The ends lost 3 bases at V and 7 bases at J; junction bases unmatched: 2. Primers: 60 Vbeta forward and 13 Jbeta reverse. This table comes from immunoSEQ multiplex PCR, and its TCRdb copy is limited to in-frame clones, with some not included. The data show roughly 150,000 clones, with around 80% seen just once and under 2% held by the top ten. This specimen comes from a study of cytomegalovirus exposure and HLA in healthy donors.

Sequencing used PBMCs. The TCR sequence derives from a young woman in good health and CMV-seronegative. The chain couples TRBV19 to TRBJ1-2, with 10 bases lining up with TRBD1. CDR3 region: CASSIGQGGGYTF. The DNA for the CDR3 is TGTGCCAGTAGTATCGGACAGGGGGGTGGCTACACCTTC.